These T cell receptor beta chains were read from a single sample in a study of cytomegalovirus exposure and HLA in healthy donors. The data were produced by immunoSEQ multiplex PCR, yet TCRdb's version contains in-frame clones alone and is incomplete. The sample shows about 86,000 clones, 60% to 80% of them seen only once. The specimen sequenced was PBMCs. Receptor source: a man in his 60s in good health and CMV-seronegative. The CDR3 runs from the conserved cysteine through the conserved F or W. The D gene is left open where the match is weak.

v_gene	d_gene	CDR3aa
TRBV29-1	.	CSVETGETQYF
TRBV21-1	.	CASSGMTGRREGPYEQYF
TRBV30	.	CAWSGGRRGQSYEQYF
TRBV11-2	TRBD1	CASTRTGRETQYF
TRBV2	.	CASSDRWTSTDTQYF
TRBV6-5	.	CASSPLGQHYGYTF
TRBV10-1	TRBD2	CASSEGTSERQFF
TRBV6-5	TRBD2	CASSRLAEGQETQYF
TRBV13	.	CASSQGRGNQPQHF
TRBV5-6	TRBD1	CASSLDPGGAGNTIYF
TRBV7-8	TRBD1	CASSAGQKNTEAFF
TRBV7-2	TRBD1	CASSYRSGQGYEAFF
TRBV7-8	TRBD2	CASSLQGIVGGPYF
TRBV7-8	TRBD2	CASSTYSGRANTGELFF
TRBV19	TRBD1	CASSGTGSTGNTIYF
TRBV18	.	CASSPQGTPYEQYF
TRBV20-1	.	CSAEGYGYTF
TRBV4-1	TRBD2	CASSQVLADYNEQFF
TRBV28	.	CASNKGPGTEAFF
TRBV27	TRBD1	CASIDRVTDTQYF
TRBV29-1	.	CSTRSWQETQYF
TRBV5-1	TRBD2	CASSLTTSGGGETQYF
TRBV27	.	CASSLVGGYNEQFF
TRBV7-9	.	CAVSRDSTYNEQFF
TRBV29-1	.	CSVGPGTRGYEQYF
TRBV11-2	TRBD1	CASSLGAGGTPGTEAFF
TRBV30	.	CAWSVRQVFEAFF
TRBV7-2	.	CASSRTRGTEAFF
TRBV7-9	.	CASSFSGQETQYF
TRBV30	.	CAWSVRGGAAELFF
TRBV6-5	.	CASSQERRGEQYF
TRBV5-1	TRBD2	CASSLAPEGGYEQYF
TRBV28	.	CASTSFSHNEQFF
TRBV7-9	.	CASSLRNEQFF
TRBV6-1	.	CASSGGGYNEKLFF
TRBV10-2	.	CASRLDRTEAFF
TRBV28	.	CASSPTSTDTQYF
TRBV6-5	TRBD1	CASSRGQDFTGELFF
TRBV2	TRBD1	CARRTGGSGNTIYF
TRBV9	.	CASSFGTGSSGNTIYF
TRBV7-2	TRBD1	CASSLQGGMNTEAFF
TRBV5-4	.	CASSLAGSTDTQYF
TRBV7-2	TRBD2	CASSSGGPMRETQYF
TRBV5-4	TRBD1	CASSLTGGGTDTQYF
TRBV4-2	.	CASSQEMTASSYNEQFF
TRBV2	.	CASTQTRNGYTF
TRBV7-6	TRBD2	CASSVAGGLYEQYF
TRBV28	.	CASSLSGRNYGYTF